Described below is a single T cell receptor beta chain sequence and its context. This clone was observed a few times. The clone's antigen remains unknown. No qualities accompany the bases; no much larger clone lies one base away. For sequencing of the TCRbeta CDR3 region, genomic DNA was extracted from the sorted cells. TCRbeta CDR3 regions were sequenced using the immunoSEQ Assay. The source is immuneACCESS, and TCRdb retained only in-frame sequences with V and J called. Part of the clones is not carried over; for the studies checked, unresolved V genes explain less than half of this, and the remainder is unexplained. For this sample there are some 94,000 clones; more than 85% appear just once. The ten largest account for about 3.6% of the sample. The data were taken from a study of OX40 agonist ivuxolimab in advanced cancers. As for the study more broadly: The costimulatory receptor OX40 (CD134) was targeted by ivuxolimab, a fully human IgG2 agonistic monoclonal antibody. Intravenous ivuxolimab was administered to patients every 2 weeks at six dose levels: 0.01, 0.1, 0.3, 1.5, 3 and 10 mg/kg. Of the approximately 50 patients in dose escalation, some 20 had hepatocellular carcinoma, about 15 had melanoma, 9 had renal cell carcinoma and 9 had head and neck cancer. In the dose-escalation cohort, approximately 83% of patients were male, and the mean age was roughly 60 years with a range of roughly 23 to 79. Prior anti-PD-1, anti-PD-L1 or anti-CTLA-4 therapy was permitted, and 40% of dose-escalation patients had received checkpoint inhibitors. Partial responses were achieved by three dose-escalation patients, of whom one had hepatocellular carcinoma and two had cutaneous melanoma. The point of sequencing TCRbeta in the periphery was to test whether ivuxolimab changed TCR sequence diversity and drove clonal T-cell expansion. The paper covers the monotherapy dose-escalation part of the phase I ivuxolimab trial, which included N of about 56 patients.

Patients with autoimmune disease history or receiving systemic immunosuppression were excluded from the trial. Peripheral blood for TCR sequencing was drawn from every dose cohort at baseline, at cycle 4 day 1 and at cycle 7 day 1. Samples were obtained from an open-label, multicenter, first-in-human phase I dose-escalation trial of ivuxolimab. Adults with locally advanced or metastatic head and neck squamous cell, hepatocellular, melanoma or renal cell carcinoma were enrolled in the trial. Before TCR sequencing, CD4+ T cells and CD8+ T cells from peripheral blood were sorted into separate populations. Overall study results and their limits: In partial responders in the 0.1-3.0 mg/kg groups, normalized peripheral clonal expansion was found to be among the lowest, especially among CD8+ T cells. The antigen specificity of the clonally expanded peripheral T cells was not determined. Low levels of normalized T-cell clonal expansion were also seen in some patients who did not respond. After ivuxolimab, more expanded clones were found on average in CD8+ T cells than in CD4+ T cells. Clonal expansion of both CD4+ and CD8+ blood T cells was observed from baseline to week 6 at doses 0.1 to 3.0 mg/kg.

The input for sequencing was CD4+ or CD8+ T cells sorted from blood, taken in a trial of the OX40 agonist ivuxolimab. The sequence derives from an adult with an advanced solid tumor such as melanoma, head and neck, liver or kidney cancer.

The CDR3 region has the sequence CASSWGTEAFF. The nucleotides read TGTGCCAGCAGTTGGGGTACTGAAGCTTTCTTT. The sequence is built from TRBV27 and TRBJ1-1; the D gene assignment is ambiguous. Its CDR3 holds 11 amino acids, cysteine through phenylalanine. Just the 33-base CDR3 DNA is kept, in frame starting at base 1. V gives up 4 bases and J gives up 5 bases, and the segment between their germline ends measures 5 bases. CDR1 is given as MNHEY and CDR2 as SMNVEV, both from the germline V gene (reference sequence).